This T cell receptor beta chain was sequenced during a study of blood T cell repertoires in COVID-19. Whole-study context: PBMCs, B-cell-depleted T cells, or T cells were the source of the cDNA or gDNA that made up the material.

Original processing notes: Amplification from reference gene primers served as the basis for estimated nucleated cell counts. TCRdb's copy holds only in-frame clones and misses some; the assay was immunoSEQ multiplex PCR. That table is the source of V, J and clone size, and D and trimming were worked out from the DNA. The table has under 250,000 clones, approximately 86% seen once; the top ten hold approximately 4%. CDR3 length: 15 amino acids. V lost 0 bases to trimming and J lost 8 bases, with 16 bases between them. Germline-derived CDR1 and CDR2 are MGHRA and YSYEKL. This chain joins TRBV4-1 and TRBJ1-2; no clear D. The sequence came from a woman older than 75 with acute or convalescent COVID-19. The sample comprised peripheral blood. The CDR3 DNA follows: TGCGCCAGCAGCCAAGATAGCGGGGTTCCGCGGGGCTACACCTTC. It encodes CASSQDSGVPRGYTF.